This T cell receptor (beta chain) is from a study of early T cells in non-severe SARS-CoV-2 infection. Looking at the study overall: The study sequenced bulk RNA from unsorted whole blood, with chains unpaired. Overall study results and limits: VDJdb matching, biased toward anti-spike CD8 responses, missed private and CD4 specificities.

The CDR3 is 14 amino acids. The V gene lost 7 bases and the J gene lost 6 bases, with 16 bases spanning the gap. Germline V CDR1 and CDR2: SGHAT, FQNNGV. TCRdb re-called the 5' RACE reads with MiXCR, one entry per CDR3 protein. There are fewer than 30,000 distinct CDR3 sequences in the sample; less than 10% occur only once, and around 15% lies in the top ten. This clonotype has ten or more counts. The target antigen is unknown. The V gene is TRBV11-2, the J gene TRBJ2-1; a weak D match, TRBD2 (6 bases). The sequence was obtained from an adult who was a healthcare worker with PCR-confirmed SARS-CoV-2 infection or an uninfected control (not recorded which). The sample comprised whole blood. The CDR3 loop is CASTYRGTFNEQFF. Written as DNA, the CDR3 is TGTGCCAGCACCTACCGCGGGACTTTCAATGAGCAGTTCTTC.